This T cell receptor (beta chain) was recorded in a study of blood T cell repertoires in COVID-19. TCRdb's copy holds only in-frame clones and misses some; the assay was immunoSEQ multiplex PCR. The profile shows about 130,000 clones, roughly 80% of them singletons. This clone was picked up a small number of times. The TCR originated in an elderly woman with acute or convalescent COVID-19. Sequencing used peripheral blood.

DNA of the CDR3: TGTGCCAGCTCGGGGAGCTCTGGAAACACCATATATTTT. It codes for CASSGSSGNTIYF. J is TRBJ1-3 and V is TRBV18; D remains ambiguous. The CDR3 contains 13 residues. Germline V gene lookup returns CDR1 KGHSH and CDR2 LQKENI. Trimming took 6 bases from V and 0 from J, leaving 6 bases between them.